This entry lists 19 T cell receptor beta chains sequenced from one sample in a study of shared clonotypes between healthy human individuals. Repertoires were generated with immunoSEQ multiplex PCR, while TCRdb's copy carries only in-frame clones and drops some. This sample has some 2.4 million clones; more than 85% occur once, and the top ten carry approximately 0.36%. The specimen was naive CD4+ T cells from PBMCs. Subset given: CD45RA+ positively selected. These receptors originate from a man younger than 35 in good health. Some clones in this sample may be carry-over from other donors' samples.

The chain couples TRBV5-4 to TRBJ2-7, with TRBD1 identical over 7 bases. The CDR3 runs 14 residues. Per the germline V gene, CDR1 is SGHNT and CDR2 is YYREEE (reference sequence). With V trimmed by 4 bases and J by 6 bases, 10 bases remained unmatched. The CDR3 loop is CASSPRQGPGEQYF. DNA for the CDR3: TGTGCCAGCAGCCCTCGACAGGGACCGGGCGAGCAGTACTTC. Supplemented by reference TRBV5-4 and TRBJ2-7, the full variable domain reads ETGVTQSPTHLIKTRGQQVTLRCSSQSGHNTVSWYQQALGQGPQFIFQYYREEENGRGNFPPRFSGLQFPNYSSELNVNALELDDSALYLCASSPRQGPGEQYFGPGTRLTVT.

V usage is TRBV15 and J usage is TRBJ2-7, with a weak D call TRBD1 (6 bases). V was pared by 5 bases and J by 1 base, with 18 bases between. This CDR3 has 16 amino acids. Germline V gives CDR1 LNHNV, CDR2 YYDKDF (reference sequence). The CDR3 DNA is TGTGCCACCAGCCCCGCCCAGGGGTCAAAATCCTACGAGCAGTACTTC. As protein: CATSPAQGSKSYEQYF.

J is TRBJ2-2 and V is TRBV9, with D possibly TRBD1 on 5 matching bases. CDR1 and CDR2 (germline): SGDLS, YYNGEE. V was shortened by 3 bases and J by 1 base, with 10 bases between the two germline ends. The CDR3 consists of 15 residues. CDR3 DNA sequence: TGTGCCAGCAGCGGGGGCCGCCTGAACACCGGGGAGCTGTTTTTT. Translation gives CASSGGRLNTGELFF.

In its sample, this clone was seen once. V is TRBV6-1 and J is TRBJ2-7; D gene uncertain. The CDR3 is 15 residues long. Trimming shortened V by 3 bases and J by 4 bases, and 16 bases separated the two germline ends. CDR1 and CDR2 (germline): MNHNS, SASEGT. The CDR3 DNA sequence: TGTGCCAGCAGTGATAACCGGAGTGGGCGGTACGAGCAGTACTTC. This sequence encodes CASSDNRSGRYEQYF.

CDR3 nucleotide sequence: TGTGCCAGCAGCTCACTAGGAGCGGAGACCCAGTACTTC. The encoded protein is CASSSLGAETQYF. The rearrangement joins TRBV11-2 to TRBJ2-5; D is possibly TRBD2 (5 bases). There are 13 residues in the CDR3. CDR1 SGHAT and CDR2 FQNNGV come from the germline V gene. The V and J ends lost 4 bases and 5 bases respectively, with 11 bases between them.

The rearrangement uses TRBV19 and TRBJ2-1; 7 nucleotides agree with TRBD2. After removal of 5 bases from V and 3 bases from J, the junction contained 13 bases not matched to a gene. This CDR3 comprises 17 residues. From germline, CDR1 is LNHDA and CDR2 SQIVND (reference sequence). CDR3 sequence reads: CASSVTATGLHYNEQFF. The CDR3 coding sequence is TGTGCCAGTAGTGTAACAGCAACGGGACTACACTACAATGAGCAGTTCTTC.

The chain employs TRBV7-2 and TRBJ1-1; TRBD1 aligns across 9 bases. The V gene end was trimmed by 5 bases and the J gene end by 3 bases; junction bases not matched to a gene: 4. The CDR3 is 14 residues long. The V gene's germline CDR1 is SGHTA and CDR2 FQGNSA. CDR3: CASSKQGAHTEAFF. The CDR3 bases are TGTGCCAGCAGCAAACAGGGGGCTCACACTGAAGCTTTCTTT.

The chain recombines TRBV29-1 with TRBJ2-1; 11 bases match TRBD2. V trimming: 0 bases; J trimming: 4 bases; junction bases outside the gene matches: 5. This CDR3 is 16 amino acids long. The germline V gene encodes CDR1 SQVTM and CDR2 ANQGSEA. The CDR3 DNA reads as TGCAGCGTTGAAGATAGACTAGCGGGAAATTACAATGAGCAGTTCTTC. This sequence encodes CSVEDRLAGNYNEQFF.

Written as DNA, the CDR3 is TGCGCCAGCAGCCTGGGACATACTAATGAAAAACTGTTTTTT. The encoded protein is CASSLGHTNEKLFF. V is TRBV5-1 and J is TRBJ1-4, with TRBD1 as a possible D gene (6 bases). V lost 4 bases and J 2 bases, leaving 9 bases between the germline ends. The CDR3 loop spans 14 amino acids. Germline lookup yields CDR1 SGHRS and CDR2 YFSETQ. Based on the CDR3 plus reference TRBV5-1 and TRBJ1-4, the full variable domain is KAGVTQTPRYLIKTRGQQVTLSCSPISGHRSVSWYQQTPGQGLQFLFEYFSETQRNKGNFPGRFSGRQFSNSRSEMNVSTLELGDSALYLCASSLGHTNEKLFFGSGTQLSVL.

The V gene is TRBV6-5, the J gene TRBJ2-2, with 7 bases identical to TRBD1. Trimming cost V 6 bases and J 6 bases; bases outside gene matches: 10. CDR3 length: 15 residues. Germline loops: CDR1 MNHEY, CDR2 SVGAGI. The CDR3 region has the DNA TGTGCCAGCAGATGGGCGGTTCAGGGGGCCGGGGAGCTGTTTTTT. This translates into CASRWAVQGAGELFF.

This chain uses TRBV5-1 with TRBJ2-7, with D possibly being TRBD2 (6 bases). The V gene's germline CDR1 is SGHRS and CDR2 YFSETQ. This CDR3 is 14 amino acids long. The V gene lost 4 bases and the J gene lost 3 bases, with 14 bases spanning the gap. CDR3 sequence: CASSAVQGGYEQYF. The CDR3 DNA reads as TGCGCCAGCAGCGCGGTTCAGGGAGGCTACGAGCAGTACTTC.

In its sample, this clone was seen a few times. In the same sample, other DNA sequences code for this CDR3. The CDR3 loop reads CASSLGGAGQPQHF. CDR3 DNA sequence: TGTGCCAGCAGTTTAGGCGGGGCCGGTCAGCCCCAGCATTTT. V gene TRBV28 combines with J gene TRBJ1-5; TRBD1 might be the D (5 bases). Deletions cut 2 bases from V and 6 bases from J, with 11 bases between. Germline CDR1 reads MDHEN; CDR2 reads SYDVKM. The CDR3 is 14 amino acids.

The chain couples TRBV2 to TRBJ1-1, with 10 bases lining up with TRBD1. Unmatched junction bases numbered 8, after V lost 5 bases and J lost 5 bases. Germline V lookup: CDR1 SNHLY, CDR2 FYNNEI. The CDR3 covers 15 residues. The CDR3 loop is CASSRQGAAGTEAFF. In DNA form, the CDR3 reads TGTGCCAGCAGTAGACAGGGGGCAGCTGGTACTGAAGCTTTCTTT.

The gene calls are TRBV21-1 and TRBJ1-1; the table gives TRBD1 as D, unverified against the DNA. TRBV21-1 is classified as a pseudogene. The CDR3 runs to 15 residues. CDR3 loop: CASSNLRGMNTEAFF. Here the CDR3 DNA reads TGTGCCAGCAGCAACCTAAGGGGCATGAACACTGAAGCTTTCTTT.

The J gene is TRBJ1-2, the V gene TRBV20-1; D might be TRBD1 (5 bases). V was pared by 6 bases and J by 4 bases, with 9 bases between. Germline V gene lookup returns CDR1 DFQATT and CDR2 SNEGSKA (reference sequence). The CDR3 is made up of 11 amino acids. CDR3 nucleotides: TGCAGTGCAGCAGGGCTCTATGGCTACACCTTC. Translating it yields CSAAGLYGYTF.

V gene TRBV10-3 combines with J gene TRBJ2-5; D is unclear. V was clipped by 7 bases and J by 2 bases, with 11 bases between them. Germline assignment: CDR1 ENHRY and CDR2 SYGVKD. The CDR3 has 13 amino acids. In nucleotides, the CDR3 is TGTGCCATCATGGAGCGCCCTCAAGAGACCCAGTACTTC. Its protein product is CAIMERPQETQYF.

The J gene is TRBJ2-7, the V gene TRBV7-2; TRBD2 might be the D (6 bases). CDR1 is SGHTA and CDR2 is FQGNSA in the germline V gene. Between the trimmed V and J ends, which lost 2 bases and 3 bases, there was a span of 17 bases. This CDR3 spans 16 amino acids. In DNA form, the CDR3 reads TGTGCCAGCAGCTTATGGGATCGGCGGGATGGCTACGAGCAGTACTTC. It codes for CASSLWDRRDGYEQYF.

This clone was seen a few times. The J gene is TRBJ1-1, the V gene TRBV2; D not resolved. The CDR3 totals 11 residues. CDR1 SNHLY and CDR2 FYNNEI come from the germline V gene. V was cut by 10 bases and J by 4 bases, with 10 bases left in between. CDR3 amino acids: CATRKGTEAFF. The CDR3, as DNA: TGTGCCACCCGGAAGGGCACTGAAGCTTTCTTT.

The CDR3 spells CASTDPSSGNTIYF. CDR3 DNA sequence: TGTGCCAGCACAGATCCCAGCTCTGGAAACACCATATATTTT. The chain links TRBV9 to TRBJ1-3; D gene uncertain. Germline CDR1 is SGDLS and CDR2 is YYNGEE. This CDR3 has 14 amino acids. The V end was cut by 6 bases, the J end by 0 bases, with 10 bases between.